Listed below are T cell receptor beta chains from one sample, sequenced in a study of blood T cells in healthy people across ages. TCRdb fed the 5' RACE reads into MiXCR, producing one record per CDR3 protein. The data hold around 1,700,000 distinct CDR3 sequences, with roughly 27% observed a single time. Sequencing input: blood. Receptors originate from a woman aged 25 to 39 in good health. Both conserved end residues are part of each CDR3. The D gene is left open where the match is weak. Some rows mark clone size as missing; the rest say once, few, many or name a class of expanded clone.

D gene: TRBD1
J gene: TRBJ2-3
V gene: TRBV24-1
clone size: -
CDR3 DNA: TGTGCCACCGAGGGACAGGGTACGGATACGCAGTATTTT
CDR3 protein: CATEGQGTDTQYF

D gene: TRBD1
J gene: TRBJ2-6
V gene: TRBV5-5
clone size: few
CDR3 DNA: TGTGCCAGCAGCTGGGGACAGGGTACCGGGGCCAACGTCCTGACTTTC
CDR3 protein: CASSWGQGTGANVLTF

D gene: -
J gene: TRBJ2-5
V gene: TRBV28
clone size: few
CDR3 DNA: TGTGCCAGCAGCTCTGGGGGGGCCTTGATGGGAGAGACCCAGTACTTC
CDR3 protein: CASSSGGALMGETQYF

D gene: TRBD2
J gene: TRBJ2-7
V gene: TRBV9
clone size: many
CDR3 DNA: TGTGCCAGCAGCGTAGCCCTAGCGGGGGACCACGAGCAGTACTTC
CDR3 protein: CASSVALAGDHEQYF

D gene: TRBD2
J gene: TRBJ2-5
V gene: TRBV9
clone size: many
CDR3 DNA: TGTGCCAGCAGTTCCTCTGGGCGGGAGCTAGAGACCCAGTACTTC
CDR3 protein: CASSSSGRELETQYF

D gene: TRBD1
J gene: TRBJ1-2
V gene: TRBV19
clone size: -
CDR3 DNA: TGTGCCAGTAGGTGGACAGGCGGAGAGGATGGCTACACCTTC
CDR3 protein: CASRWTGGEDGYTF

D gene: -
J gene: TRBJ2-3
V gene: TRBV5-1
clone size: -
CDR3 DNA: TGCGCCAGCAGCTTAAGTGGCGGAGCGGTCACAGATACGCAGTATTTT
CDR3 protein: CASSLSGGAVTDTQYF

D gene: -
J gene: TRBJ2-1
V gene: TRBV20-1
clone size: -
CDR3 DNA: TGCAGTGCTAGTGCAGGACTGGGCTACCGAGCTAATGAGCAGTTCTTC
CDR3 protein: CSASAGLGYRANEQFF

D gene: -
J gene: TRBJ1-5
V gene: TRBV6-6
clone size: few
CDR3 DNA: TGTGCCAGCAGTTCTTGGGACAGCAATCAGCCCCAGCATTTT
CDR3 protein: CASSSWDSNQPQHF

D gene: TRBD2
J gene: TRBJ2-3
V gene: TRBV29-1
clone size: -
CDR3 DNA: TGCAGCGCTGTGGGGGGGTACACAGATACGCAGTATTTT
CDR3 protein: CSAVGGYTDTQYF

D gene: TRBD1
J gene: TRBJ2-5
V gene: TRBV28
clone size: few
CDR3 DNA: TGTGCCAGCAGACAAAGTCATGGACAGGCGGAGACCCAGTACTTC
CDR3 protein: CASRQSHGQAETQYF

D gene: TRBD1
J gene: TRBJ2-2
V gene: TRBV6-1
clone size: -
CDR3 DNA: TGTGCCAGCAGTGGGGACAGGGTTAACACCGGGGAGCTGTTTTTT
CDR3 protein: CASSGDRVNTGELFF

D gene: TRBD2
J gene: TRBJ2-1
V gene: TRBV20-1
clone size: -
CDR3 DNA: TGCAGTGCTAAGAGCGGGGGGGCCGACGAAGAGCAGTTCTTC
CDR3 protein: CSAKSGGADEEQFF

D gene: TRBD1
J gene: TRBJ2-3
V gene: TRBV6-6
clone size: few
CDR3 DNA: TGTGCCACAGAACGGACAGGGGCCCACTACACAGATACGCAGTATTTT
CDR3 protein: CATERTGAHYTDTQYF

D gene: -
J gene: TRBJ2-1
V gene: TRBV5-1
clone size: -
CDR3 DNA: TGCGCCAGCAACGCCCGGGACCCCAATCGCAATGAGCAGTTCTTC
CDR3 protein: CASNARDPNRNEQFF

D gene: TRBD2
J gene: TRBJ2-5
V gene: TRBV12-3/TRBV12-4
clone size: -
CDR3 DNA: TGTGCCAGCAGGTCTAGCGGGAGGGAAAAAGAGACCCAGTACTTC
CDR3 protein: CASRSSGREKETQYF

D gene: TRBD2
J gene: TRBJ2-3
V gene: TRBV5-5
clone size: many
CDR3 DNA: TGTGCCAGCAGCTTGGACCAGCGGGAGGGGACTACGCAGTATTTT
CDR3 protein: CASSLDQREGTTQYF

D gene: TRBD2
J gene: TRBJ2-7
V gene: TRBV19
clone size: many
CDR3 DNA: TGTGCCAGTAGTATTACTAGCGGGTACTTCTACGAGCAGTACTTC
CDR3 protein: CASSITSGYFYEQYF

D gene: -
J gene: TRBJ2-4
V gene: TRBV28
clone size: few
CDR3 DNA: TGTGCCAGCAGTTTCGTACCGCCGGAGGGTAACATTCAGTACTTC
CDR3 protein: CASSFVPPEGNIQYF

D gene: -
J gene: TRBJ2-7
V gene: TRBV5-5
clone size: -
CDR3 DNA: TGTGCCAGCAGCAGGGACACTTACTCCTACGAGCAGTACTTC
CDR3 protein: CASSRDTYSYEQYF

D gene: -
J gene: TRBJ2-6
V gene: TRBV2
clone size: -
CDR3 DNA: TGTGCCATCAGCCTCTCTGGGGCCAACGTCCTGACTTTC
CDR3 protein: CAISLSGANVLTF

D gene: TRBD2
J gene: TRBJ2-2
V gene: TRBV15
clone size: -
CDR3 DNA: TGTGTCACCAAAATTAGCGGGTTCACCGGGGAGCTGTTTTTT
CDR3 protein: CVTKISGFTGELFF